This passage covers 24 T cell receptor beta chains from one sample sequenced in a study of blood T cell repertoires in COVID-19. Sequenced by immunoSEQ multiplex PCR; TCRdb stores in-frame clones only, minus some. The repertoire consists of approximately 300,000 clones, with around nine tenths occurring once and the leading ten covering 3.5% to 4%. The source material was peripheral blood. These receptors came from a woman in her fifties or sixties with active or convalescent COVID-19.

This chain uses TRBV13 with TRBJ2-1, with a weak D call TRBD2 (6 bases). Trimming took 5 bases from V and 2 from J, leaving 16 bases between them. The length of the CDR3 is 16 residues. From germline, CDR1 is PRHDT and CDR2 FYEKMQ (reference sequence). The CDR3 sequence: CASSDQRGTTYNEQFF. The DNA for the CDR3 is TGTGCCAGCAGCGACCAACGGGGGACGACCTACAATGAGCAGTTCTTC.

Here the CDR3 reads CASSILGQTNYGYTF. CDR3 in DNA: TGTGCCAGTAGTATTCTGGGACAGACTAACTATGGCTACACCTTC. V is TRBV19 and J is TRBJ1-2; 7 positions match TRBD1. With V trimmed by 3 bases and J by 0 bases, 4 bases remained unmatched. The CDR3 extends over 15 amino acids. The germline CDR1 and CDR2 sequences are LNHDA and SQIVND (reference sequence).

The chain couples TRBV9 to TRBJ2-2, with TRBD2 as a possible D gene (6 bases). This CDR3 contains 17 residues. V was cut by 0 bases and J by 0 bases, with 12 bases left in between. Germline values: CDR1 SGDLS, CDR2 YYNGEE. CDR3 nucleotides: TGTGCCAGCAGCGTAGTCTTCGGGGGATCGAACACCGGGGAGCTGTTTTTT. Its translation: CASSVVFGGSNTGELFF.

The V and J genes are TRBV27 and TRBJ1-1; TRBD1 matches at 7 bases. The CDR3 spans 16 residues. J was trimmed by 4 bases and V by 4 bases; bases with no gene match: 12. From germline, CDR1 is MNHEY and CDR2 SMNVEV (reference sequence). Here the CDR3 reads CASSSLLGGPSTEAFF. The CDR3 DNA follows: TGTGCCAGCAGTTCACTCCTAGGGGGCCCGAGCACTGAAGCTTTCTTT.

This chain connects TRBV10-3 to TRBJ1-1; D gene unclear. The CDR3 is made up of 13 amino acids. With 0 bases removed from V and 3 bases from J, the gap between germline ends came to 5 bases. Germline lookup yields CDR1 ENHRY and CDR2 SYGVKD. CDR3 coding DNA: TGTGCCATCAGTGAGTCCGGGGACACTGAAGCTTTCTTT. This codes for CAISESGDTEAFF.

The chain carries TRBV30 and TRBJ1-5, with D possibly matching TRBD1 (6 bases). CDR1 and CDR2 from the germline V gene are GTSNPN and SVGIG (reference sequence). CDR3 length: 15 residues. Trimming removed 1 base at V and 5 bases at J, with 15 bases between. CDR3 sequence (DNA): TGTGCCTGGAGTGAACCGGGACACTACTATCAGCCCCAGCATTTT. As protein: CAWSEPGHYYQPQHF.

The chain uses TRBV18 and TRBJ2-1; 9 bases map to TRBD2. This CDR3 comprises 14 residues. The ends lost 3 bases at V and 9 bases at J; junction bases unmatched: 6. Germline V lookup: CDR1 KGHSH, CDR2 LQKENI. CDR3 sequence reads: CASSPGGRAREQFF. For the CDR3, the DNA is TGTGCCAGCTCACCGGGCGGGAGGGCCCGTGAGCAGTTCTTC.

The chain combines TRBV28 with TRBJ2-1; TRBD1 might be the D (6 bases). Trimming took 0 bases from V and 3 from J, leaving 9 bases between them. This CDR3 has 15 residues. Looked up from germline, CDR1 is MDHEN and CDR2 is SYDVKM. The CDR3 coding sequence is TGTGCCAGCAGTTTATGGGACAGAGGCTACAATGAGCAGTTCTTC. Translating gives CASSLWDRGYNEQFF.

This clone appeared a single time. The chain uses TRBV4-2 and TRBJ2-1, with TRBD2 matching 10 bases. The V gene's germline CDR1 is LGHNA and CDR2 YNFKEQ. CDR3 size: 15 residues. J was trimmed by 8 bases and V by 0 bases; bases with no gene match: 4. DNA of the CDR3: TGTGCCAGCAGCCAAGACCGGACTAGCGGCGATGAGCAGTTCTTC. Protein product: CASSQDRTSGDEQFF.

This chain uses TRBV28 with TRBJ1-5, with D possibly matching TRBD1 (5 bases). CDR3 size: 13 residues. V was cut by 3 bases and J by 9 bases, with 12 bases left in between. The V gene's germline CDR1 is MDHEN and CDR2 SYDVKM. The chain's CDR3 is CASSFPGPGPQHF. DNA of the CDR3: TGTGCCAGCAGTTTCCCAGGGCCGGGGCCCCAGCATTTT.

The CDR3 region has the DNA TGTGCCAGCAGTGAAATCCTAGCCTCCACAGAGCAGTACTTC. As protein: CASSEILASTEQYF. This chain joins TRBV6-1 and TRBJ2-7; weak D call: TRBD2 (5 bases). Germline CDR1 is MNHNS and CDR2 is SASEGT. V was trimmed by 2 bases and J by 7 bases, leaving 15 bases between them. The CDR3 loop spans 14 amino acids.

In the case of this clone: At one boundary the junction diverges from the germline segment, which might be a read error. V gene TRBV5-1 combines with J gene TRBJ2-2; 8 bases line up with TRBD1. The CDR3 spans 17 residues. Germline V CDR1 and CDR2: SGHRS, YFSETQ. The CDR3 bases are TGCGCCAGCAGCGACAGTCACCGGACAGGGAACCCCGGGGAGCTGTTTTTT. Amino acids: CASSDSHRTGNPGELFF.

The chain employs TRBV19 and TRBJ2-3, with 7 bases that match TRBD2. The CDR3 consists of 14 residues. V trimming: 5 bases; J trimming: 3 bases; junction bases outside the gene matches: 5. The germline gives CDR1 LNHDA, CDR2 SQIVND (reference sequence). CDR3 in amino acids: CASSLPGGTDTQYF. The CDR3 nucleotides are TGTGCCAGTAGTCTACCGGGAGGAACAGATACGCAGTATTTT.

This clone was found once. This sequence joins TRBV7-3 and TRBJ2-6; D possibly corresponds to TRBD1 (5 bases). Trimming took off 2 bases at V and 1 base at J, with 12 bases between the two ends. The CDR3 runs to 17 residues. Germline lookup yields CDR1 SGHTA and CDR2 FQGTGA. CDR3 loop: CASSLVGPFSGANVLTF. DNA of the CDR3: TGTGCCAGCAGCTTAGTGGGGCCTTTTTCTGGGGCCAACGTCCTGACTTTC.

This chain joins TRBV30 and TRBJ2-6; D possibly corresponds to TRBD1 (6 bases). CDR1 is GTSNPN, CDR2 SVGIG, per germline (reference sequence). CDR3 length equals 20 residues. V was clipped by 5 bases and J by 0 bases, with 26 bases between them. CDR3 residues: CAWRRVRDNSPFSGANVLTF. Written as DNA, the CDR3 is TGTGCCTGGCGCCGAGTCCGGGACAATTCTCCTTTCTCTGGGGCCAACGTCCTGACTTTC.

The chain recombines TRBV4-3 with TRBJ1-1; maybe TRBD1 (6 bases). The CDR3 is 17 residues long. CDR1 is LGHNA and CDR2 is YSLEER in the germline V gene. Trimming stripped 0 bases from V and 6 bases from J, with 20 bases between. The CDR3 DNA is TGCGCCAGCAGCCAAGATAGGTCGCCAGGGGCTTTTTCTGAAGCTTTCTTT. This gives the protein CASSQDRSPGAFSEAFF.

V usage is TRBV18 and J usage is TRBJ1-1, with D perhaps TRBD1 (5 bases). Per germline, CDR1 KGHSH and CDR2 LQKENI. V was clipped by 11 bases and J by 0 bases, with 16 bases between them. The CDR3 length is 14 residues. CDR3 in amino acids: CASSGGHLNTEAFF. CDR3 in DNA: TGTGCCTCCTCCGGCGGACATTTGAACACTGAAGCTTTCTTT.

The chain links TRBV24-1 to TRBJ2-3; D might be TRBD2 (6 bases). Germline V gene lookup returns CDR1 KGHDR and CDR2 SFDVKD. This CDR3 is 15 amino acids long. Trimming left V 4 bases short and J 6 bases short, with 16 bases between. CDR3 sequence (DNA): TGTGCCACCAGTGACCGTGTGACTAGTATCGATACGCAGTATTTT. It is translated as CATSDRVTSIDTQYF.

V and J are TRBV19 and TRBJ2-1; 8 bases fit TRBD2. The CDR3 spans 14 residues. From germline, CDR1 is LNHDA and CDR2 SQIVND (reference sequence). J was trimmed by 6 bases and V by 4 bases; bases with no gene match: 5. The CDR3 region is CASSNTGTSNEQFF. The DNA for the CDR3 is TGTGCCAGTAGTAACACGGGGACTAGCAATGAGCAGTTCTTC.

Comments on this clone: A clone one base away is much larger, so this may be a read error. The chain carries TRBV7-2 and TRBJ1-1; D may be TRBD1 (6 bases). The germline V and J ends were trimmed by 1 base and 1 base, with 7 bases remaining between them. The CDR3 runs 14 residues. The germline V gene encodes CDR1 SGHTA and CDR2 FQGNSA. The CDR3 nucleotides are TGTGCCAGCAGCTTAGAAGGGGGGAACACTGAAGCTTTCTTT. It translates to CASSLEGGNTEAFF.

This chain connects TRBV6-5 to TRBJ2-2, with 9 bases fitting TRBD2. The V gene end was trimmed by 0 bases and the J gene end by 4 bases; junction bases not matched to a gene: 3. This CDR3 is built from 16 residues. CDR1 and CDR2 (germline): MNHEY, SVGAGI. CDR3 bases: TGTGCCAGCAGTTACTCATCAGCGGGGGGCACCGGGGAGCTGTTTTTT. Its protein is CASSYSSAGGTGELFF.

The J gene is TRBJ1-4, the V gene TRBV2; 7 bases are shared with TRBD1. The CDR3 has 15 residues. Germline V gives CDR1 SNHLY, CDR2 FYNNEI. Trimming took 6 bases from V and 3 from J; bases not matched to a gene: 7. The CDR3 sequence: CASRDRDSPNEKLFF. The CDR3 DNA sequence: TGTGCCAGCAGGGACCGGGACAGCCCTAATGAAAAACTGTTTTTT.

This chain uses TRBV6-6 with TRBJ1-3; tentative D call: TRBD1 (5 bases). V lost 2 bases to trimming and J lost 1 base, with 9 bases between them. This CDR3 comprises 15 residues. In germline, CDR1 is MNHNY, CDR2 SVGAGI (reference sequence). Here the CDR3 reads CASSYQGGSGNTIYF. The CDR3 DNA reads TGTGCCAGCAGTTACCAGGGTGGGTCTGGAAACACCATATATTTT.

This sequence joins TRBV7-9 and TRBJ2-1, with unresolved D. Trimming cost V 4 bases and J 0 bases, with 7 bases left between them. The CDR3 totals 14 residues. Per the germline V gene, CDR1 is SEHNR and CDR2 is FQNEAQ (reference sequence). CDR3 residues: CASSSMSSYNEQFF. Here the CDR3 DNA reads TGTGCCAGCAGCTCTATGAGCTCCTACAATGAGCAGTTCTTC.